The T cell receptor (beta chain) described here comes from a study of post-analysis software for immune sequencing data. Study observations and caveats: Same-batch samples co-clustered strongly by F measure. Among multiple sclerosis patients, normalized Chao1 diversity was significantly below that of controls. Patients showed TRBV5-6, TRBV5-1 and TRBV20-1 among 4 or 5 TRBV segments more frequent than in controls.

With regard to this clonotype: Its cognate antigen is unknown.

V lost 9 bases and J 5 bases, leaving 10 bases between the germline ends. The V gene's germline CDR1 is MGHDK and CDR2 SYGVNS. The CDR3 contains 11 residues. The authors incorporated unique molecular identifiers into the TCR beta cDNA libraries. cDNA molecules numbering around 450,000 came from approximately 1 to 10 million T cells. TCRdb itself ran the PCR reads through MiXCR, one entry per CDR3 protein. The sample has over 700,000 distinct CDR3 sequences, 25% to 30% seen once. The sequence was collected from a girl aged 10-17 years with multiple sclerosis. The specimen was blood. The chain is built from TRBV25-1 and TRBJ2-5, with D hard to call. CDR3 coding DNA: TGTGCCAGTAGGAAAAGGGAGACCCAGTACTTC. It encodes CASRKRETQYF.